These 11 T cell receptor beta chains originate from one sample sequenced in a study of vaccination and CD4 T cells after COVID-19. Scientists ran DNA taken from cultured CD4+ T cells through the Oncomine TCR Beta short-read assay for sequencing. TCRdb redid the calling of the PCR reads with MiXCR, one entry per CDR3 protein. The repertoire consists of roughly 13,000 distinct CDR3 sequences, with around 40% occurring once and the leading ten covering approximately 15%. Treatment defined: approximately 11-day PBMC culture with coronavirus spike peptide pools or control peptides (ViraFEST assay). Their antigen targets remain unknown. Sequencing was carried out using cultured CD4+ T cells from blood. The receptors were sampled from a human donor with COVID-19.

DNA for the CDR3: TGTGCCAGCAGCACTTCTACAGGCCTCCTTGGCTACACCTTC. It specifies CASSTSTGLLGYTF. The rearrangement uses TRBV27 and TRBJ1-2; weak D call: TRBD1 (5 bases). The CDR3 sequence is 14 residues long. Germline-derived CDR1 and CDR2 are MNHEY and SMNVEV (reference sequence). V was trimmed by 6 bases and J by 7 bases, leaving 18 bases between them.

V is TRBV7-2 and J is TRBJ2-5, with TRBD1 matching over 8 bases. V gave up 6 bases and J gave up 7 bases; unmatched junction bases: 7. The CDR3 sequence is 13 residues long. Germline V gives CDR1 SGHTA, CDR2 FQGNSA. DNA of the CDR3: TGTGCCAGCAGTAGGACAGGGCCGGCGACCCAGTACTTC. Amino acids: CASSRTGPATQYF.

This clonotype was detected only a few times. The chain is built from TRBV25-1 and TRBJ1-2; possibly TRBD1 for D (5 bases). V lost 6 bases and J lost 6, with 14 bases in between. Germline CDR1 MGHDK, CDR2 SYGVNS. This CDR3 spans 13 amino acids. CDR3 sequence (DNA): TGTGCCAGCAGCCCAGGGAGAGGGGATGGCTACACCTTC. Its translation: CASSPGRGDGYTF.

DNA for the CDR3: TGCGCCAGCAGTCAAGGGATGAACACTGAAGCTTTCTTT. It is translated as CASSQGMNTEAFF. The chain uses TRBV5-1 and TRBJ1-1; D is unresolved. CDR1 is SGHRS, CDR2 YFSETQ, per germline. The germline V and J ends were trimmed by 5 bases and 0 bases, with 8 bases remaining between them. This CDR3 has 13 amino acids.

The rearrangement links TRBV2 to TRBJ2-7, with 10 bases that match TRBD2. V lost 4 bases, J lost 1 base, and 4 bases stayed unmatched. The CDR3 has 15 amino acids. CDR1 and CDR2 (germline): SNHLY, FYNNEI. CDR3 sequence reads: CASSGLAGFSYEQYF. The CDR3 DNA is TGTGCCAGCAGTGGACTAGCGGGCTTTTCCTACGAGCAGTACTTC.

The chain employs TRBV18 and TRBJ2-7; D is unresolved. The ends were cut back, 3 bases at V and 3 bases at J, with 6 bases in the middle. CDR1 and CDR2 from the germline V gene are KGHSH and LQKENI. This CDR3 contains 12 residues. The CDR3 sequence: CASSPTVYEQYF. As DNA, the CDR3 is TGTGCCAGCTCACCCACCGTCTACGAGCAGTACTTC. Looking up the rest from reference TRBV18 and TRBJ2-7 gives the full variable domain: NAGVMQNPRHLVRRRGQEARLRCSPMKGHSHVYWYRQLPEEGLKFMVYLQKENIIDESGMPKERFSAEFPKEGPSILRIQQVVRGDSAAYFCASSPTVYEQYFGPGTRLTVT.

The V gene is TRBV7-8, the J gene TRBJ1-2; 7 bases map to TRBD1. With 5 bases clipped from V and 1 base from J, the junction kept 10 bases outside the gene matches. This CDR3 is 16 amino acids long. CDR1 and CDR2 (germline): SGHVS, FQNEAQ. In DNA form, the CDR3 reads TGTGCCAGCAGCCTACAGGGGCAGCCGGGTAACTATGGCTACACCTTC. Its protein is CASSLQGQPGNYGYTF.

This chain links TRBV12-3 or TRBV12-4 with TRBJ1-1; D is ambiguous. The CDR3 runs 14 residues. The V end lost 2 bases, the J end lost 0 bases, and 7 bases lay between the germline ends. The CDR3 sequence is CASSLRPMNTEAFF. The CDR3 region has the DNA TGTGCCAGCAGTTTAAGGCCCATGAACACTGAAGCTTTCTTT.

The rearrangement joins TRBV27 to TRBJ1-5, with D uncertain. The CDR3 is 15 residues long. The V gene lost 2 bases and the J gene lost 4 bases, with 12 bases spanning the gap. Germline V gives CDR1 MNHEY, CDR2 SMNVEV (reference sequence). The CDR3 loop is CASSLEGKLNQPQHF. Here the CDR3 DNA reads TGTGCCAGCAGTTTAGAAGGGAAGCTTAATCAGCCCCAGCATTTT.

This clonotype was seen only a few times. The chain links TRBV29-1 to TRBJ1-2, with a possible D match to TRBD1 (6 bases). The CDR3 sequence is 13 residues long. Looked up from germline, CDR1 is SQVTM and CDR2 is ANQGSEA. The V end was cut by 3 bases, the J end by 5 bases, with 13 bases between. The CDR3 protein is CSVEPQGTYGYTF. In DNA, the CDR3 is TGCAGCGTTGAGCCCCAGGGGACGTATGGCTACACCTTC.

The gene calls are TRBV12-3 or TRBV12-4 and TRBJ1-1; D perhaps matches TRBD1 (5 bases). The CDR3 consists of 15 residues. V was trimmed by 5 bases and J by 3 bases, leaving 16 bases between them. The DNA for the CDR3 is TGTGCCAGCAGTCTCCTCCCCCGGGGGGACACTGAAGCTTTCTTT. This encodes CASSLLPRGDTEAFF.